This T cell receptor (beta chain) comes out of a study of cytomegalovirus exposure and HLA in healthy donors. Germline V gives CDR1 MDHEN, CDR2 SYDVKM. V lost 6 bases and J lost 4, with 19 bases in between. CDR3 length equals 15 residues. Study-level findings and limits: TRBV6-2, TRBV6-3 and some other V segments were unresolvable in 87-base-pair reads.

This PCR relied on a set of 60 Vbeta primers and 13 Jbeta primers. The assay was immunoSEQ multiplex PCR, and TCRdb's table has in-frame clones only and misses some. Of some 190,000 clones listed, around 85% are singletons. This clone was picked up a small number of times. The antigen is undetermined. V and J are TRBV28 and TRBJ2-7, with a possible D match to TRBD2 (6 bases). Specimen: PBMCs. This sequence was found in a boy under 10 years old in good health and CMV-seronegative. The CDR3 protein is CASSRREFVRYEQYF. The CDR3 nucleotides are TGTGCCAGCAGCCGTCGGGAGTTCGTCAGATACGAGCAGTACTTC. Variable domain in full (rest from reference TRBV28 and TRBJ2-7): DVKVTQSSRYLVKRTGEKVFLECVQDMDHENMFWYRQDPGLGLRLIYFSYDVKMKEKGDIPEGYSVSREKKERFSLILESASTNQTSMYLCASSRREFVRYEQYFGPGTRLTVT.